Given below is one T cell receptor (beta chain) in context. Its antigen is not identified. TCRdb reanalysed the reads using MiXCR and keeps one entry per CDR3 protein. The table shows about 360,000 distinct CDR3 sequences, with about a sixth occurring only once. The entry originates in a study of T cell repertoires in cytomegalovirus infection. With 5 bases removed from V and 7 bases from J, the gap between germline ends came to 20 bases. The CDR3 contains 15 residues. Study conclusions and caveats: Clonotype analysis showed dominance of the ex vivo response by HLA-C-restricted CMV-specific TCR beta clonotypes.

Sequenced material: PBMCs. The chain combines TRBV12-3 or TRBV12-4 with TRBJ1-2, with a tentative D call TRBD1 (5 bases). The source is a human donor in good health (CMV status not recorded). Some clones in this sample may be carry-over from other donors' samples. The DNA of the CDR3 is TGTGCCAGCAGTCCACGGGGCAGGGTGGATTCTGGCTACACCTTC. Its protein product is CASSPRGRVDSGYTF.